These T cell receptor beta chains were read from a single sample in a study of T cell responses to AZD1222 COVID-19 vaccine. Sequenced by immunoSEQ multiplex PCR; TCRdb stores in-frame clones only, minus some. Here the sample spans tens of thousands of clones, around 86% being singletons. This material consisted of peripheral blood, taken on day 0 of AZD1222 vaccination. These receptors all stem from an adult in good health. CDR3s leave out the opening cysteine and the closing phenylalanine or tryptophan. The size field is filled for only some rows; it gives once, few, many or a size class.

CDR3,J,size,V,length
ATSRDRNNPLYEQY,TRBJ2-7,-,TRBV15,14
ASSYGAGGNGNTIY,TRBJ1-3,-,TRBV6-6,14
ASSQGSSGNTIY,TRBJ1-3,once,TRBV3-1/TRBV3-2,12
ASSPGLSSTDTQY,TRBJ2-3,-,TRBV5-1,13
ASSQGGQDDQPQH,TRBJ1-5,-,TRBV23-1,13
ASKTGDYSNQPQH,TRBJ1-5,few,TRBV19,13
ASSLGTTTGELF,TRBJ2-2,-,TRBV7-9,12
ASTLPPGQTTTGELF,TRBJ2-2,once,TRBV7-2,15
ASSMSGGFETQY,TRBJ2-5,few,TRBV19,12
ASRDRANQPQH,TRBJ1-5,-,TRBV2,11
ASSMYGAGEQF,TRBJ2-1,-,TRBV19,11
ASSEEVYGNTIY,TRBJ1-3,-,TRBV2,12
ASSLTGSTQY,TRBJ2-3,-,TRBV11-2,10
ASSPLGQGIGDTQY,TRBJ2-3,few,TRBV7-2,14
ASSFFGRANTEAF,TRBJ1-1,-,TRBV27,13